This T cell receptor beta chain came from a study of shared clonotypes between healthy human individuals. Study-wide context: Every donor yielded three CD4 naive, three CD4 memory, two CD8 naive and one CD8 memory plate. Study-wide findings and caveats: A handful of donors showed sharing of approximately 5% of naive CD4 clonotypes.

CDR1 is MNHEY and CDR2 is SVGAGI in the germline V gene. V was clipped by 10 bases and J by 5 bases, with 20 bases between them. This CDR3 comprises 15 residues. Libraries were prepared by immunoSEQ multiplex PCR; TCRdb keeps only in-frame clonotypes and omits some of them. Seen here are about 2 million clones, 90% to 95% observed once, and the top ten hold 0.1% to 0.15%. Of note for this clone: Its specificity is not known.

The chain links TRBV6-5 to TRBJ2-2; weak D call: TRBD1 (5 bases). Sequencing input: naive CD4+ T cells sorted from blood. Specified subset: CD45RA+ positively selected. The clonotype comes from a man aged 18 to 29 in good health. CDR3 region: CATTPGFMRTGELFF. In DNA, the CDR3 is TGTGCCACCACCCCAGGGTTTATGAGAACCGGGGAGCTGTTTTTT.